The 4 T cell receptor beta chains in this list originate from one sample, sequenced in a study of blood T cell repertoires in COVID-19. Sequenced by immunoSEQ multiplex PCR; TCRdb stores in-frame clones only, minus some. The sample carries about 200,000 clones, around 82% recorded once. The sequenced sample was PBMCs or T cells enriched from blood (not recorded which). These receptors came from a woman between 45 and 65 years old who had been exposed to COVID-19.

This chain joins TRBV2 and TRBJ2-1, with 9 bases lining up with TRBD2. Germline CDR1 reads SNHLY; CDR2 reads FYNNEI. The CDR3 extends over 13 amino acids. V was clipped by 7 bases and J by 7 bases; unmatched bases: 5. For the CDR3, the DNA is TGTGCCAGCAACCGCGGGGGGGTAAATGAGCAGTTCTTC. Its translation is CASNRGGVNEQFF.

The V gene is TRBV28, the J gene TRBJ1-4; D may be TRBD1 (5 bases). The CDR3 runs 14 residues. V lost 6 bases to trimming and J lost 6 bases, with 14 bases between them. CDR1 is MDHEN, CDR2 SYDVKM, per germline. As DNA, the CDR3 is TGTGCCAGCAGGTCGGGGGGTTTCTATGAAAAACTGTTTTTT. It specifies CASRSGGFYEKLFF.

The CDR3 DNA is TGTGCCAGCAAGGCCCTAGGGGGTGGCTATGGCTACACCTTC. The encoded protein is CASKALGGGYGYTF. V is TRBV27 and J is TRBJ1-2, with D perhaps matching TRBD1 (6 bases). Looked up from germline, CDR1 is MNHEY and CDR2 is SMNVEV (reference sequence). This CDR3 has 14 residues. Trimming removed 7 bases from V and 4 bases from J, with 16 bases in between.

The chain combines TRBV9 with TRBJ1-2; D uncertain. With 6 bases removed from V and 0 bases from J, the gap between germline ends came to 6 bases. Germline CDR1 SGDLS, CDR2 YYNGEE. The CDR3 has 12 residues. Here the CDR3 reads CASTRTNYGYTF. DNA for the CDR3: TGTGCCAGCACCCGTACTAACTATGGCTACACCTTC.